These 27 T cell receptor beta chains share one sample of origin, sequenced in a study of blood T cell repertoires in COVID-19. Generated by immunoSEQ multiplex PCR, the TCRdb table keeps only in-frame clones and is missing some. This table has 150,000 or so clones, about 84% appearing once. The sequencing sample was made of PBMCs or T cells enriched from blood (not recorded which). These TCRs come from a man aged 45 to 65 who had recovered from COVID-19.

The genes are TRBV28 and TRBJ1-3; 7 bases map to TRBD1. Trimming removed 4 bases from V and 3 bases from J; junction bases left unmatched: 9. Germline-derived CDR1 and CDR2 are MDHEN and SYDVKM. CDR3 size: 16 residues. This CDR3 is CASSSPATGSGNTIYF. The CDR3 DNA follows: TGTGCCAGCAGTTCTCCCGCGACAGGGAGTGGAAACACCATATATTTT.

A single count supports this clone. The chain uses TRBV5-4 and TRBJ1-1; tentatively, D is TRBD1 (6 bases). Trimming left V 2 bases short and J 6 bases short, with 11 bases between. Germline lookup yields CDR1 SGHNT and CDR2 YYREEE (reference sequence). The CDR3 has 13 residues. CDR3 protein: CASSFRGGSEAFF. The DNA of the CDR3 is TGTGCCAGCAGCTTTAGGGGGGGGTCTGAAGCTTTCTTT.

The chain has TRBV18 and TRBJ1-5; no clear D. This CDR3 region has 14 residues. Looked up from germline, CDR1 is KGHSH and CDR2 is LQKENI. Trimming cost V 5 bases and J 0 bases, with 8 bases left between them. This chain's CDR3 is CASSDTNSNQPQHF. In nucleotides, the CDR3 is TGTGCCAGCTCAGACACCAATAGCAATCAGCCCCAGCATTTT.

The V and J genes are TRBV19 and TRBJ1-1; TRBD1 aligns across 8 bases. Germline values: CDR1 LNHDA, CDR2 SQIVND (reference sequence). Trimming cost V 7 bases and J 2 bases; bases outside gene matches: 6. The CDR3 contains 14 residues. Here the CDR3 reads CASTGGQGNTEAFF. For the CDR3, the DNA is TGTGCCAGTACCGGAGGACAGGGCAACACTGAAGCTTTCTTT.

This rearrangement joins TRBV18 to TRBJ1-5; D is undetermined. Trimming removed 3 bases at V and 5 bases at J, with 8 bases between. The CDR3 is 13 residues long. The germline V gene has CDR1 KGHSH and CDR2 LQKENI. CDR3 sequence reads: CASSPGDDQPQHF. As DNA, the CDR3 is TGTGCCAGCTCACCTGGAGACGATCAGCCCCAGCATTTT.

This clone appeared a single time. This chain uses TRBV14 with TRBJ2-3; a possible D gene is TRBD1 (6 bases). Germline V gene data show CDR1 as SGHDN and CDR2 as FVKESK. Trimming left V 5 bases short and J 6 bases short, with 12 bases between. The CDR3 length is 13 residues. For the CDR3, the DNA is TGTGCCAGCAGCAACAGGGTGCTCGATACGCAGTATTTT. This gives the protein CASSNRVLDTQYF.

The rearrangement uses TRBV4-1 and TRBJ2-5; TRBD1 aligns across 7 bases. Trimming at V came to 5 bases and at J to 5 bases, leaving 5 bases not matched to a gene. CDR3 length: 13 residues. The germline gives CDR1 MGHRA, CDR2 YSYEKL. CDR3 sequence reads: CASSGDRAETQYF. CDR3 coding DNA: TGCGCCAGCAGCGGAGACAGGGCGGAGACCCAGTACTTC.

J is TRBJ1-6 and V is TRBV9; D unclear. The CDR3 has 17 residues. Trimming cost V 0 bases and J 5 bases, with 15 bases left between them. From germline, CDR1 is SGDLS and CDR2 YYNGEE. The CDR3 DNA sequence: TGTGCCAGCAGCGTAGGGAGTGGTCGGCCTGATAATTCACCCCTCCACTTT. It translates to CASSVGSGRPDNSPLHF.

The V call is TRBV30, the J call TRBJ2-7; 11 nucleotides agree with TRBD1. CDR1 is GTSNPN, CDR2 SVGIG, per germline (reference sequence). The CDR3 has 15 residues. V lost 2 bases to trimming and J lost 0 bases; unmatched junction nucleotides: 3. Written as DNA, the CDR3 is TGTGCCTGGAGTTGGGGACAGGGGGACTCCTACGAGCAGTACTTC. This encodes CAWSWGQGDSYEQYF.

The V call is TRBV3-1 (or the pseudogene TRBV3-2), the J call TRBJ2-4, with D perhaps TRBD2 (6 bases). The CDR3 runs to 15 residues. Germline values: CDR1 LGHDT, CDR2 YNNKEL (reference sequence). V gave up 3 bases and J gave up 8 bases, with 17 bases separating them. The CDR3: CASSQTGTQVHIQYF. The DNA of the CDR3 is TGTGCCAGCAGCCAGACCGGGACTCAAGTGCACATTCAGTACTTC.

The rearrangement links TRBV18 to TRBJ1-5; D perhaps matches TRBD1 (5 bases). The germline V gene has CDR1 KGHSH and CDR2 LQKENI. The CDR3 is made up of 13 amino acids. Trimming removed 5 bases at V and 5 bases at J, with 10 bases between. The CDR3 loop reads CASSTGGDQPQHF. Here the CDR3 DNA reads TGTGCCAGCTCAACCGGGGGAGATCAGCCCCAGCATTTT. Together with reference TRBV18 and TRBJ1-5, the CDR3 gives the full variable domain: NAGVMQNPRHLVRRRGQEARLRCSPMKGHSHVYWYRQLPEEGLKFMVYLQKENIIDESGMPKERFSAEFPKEGPSILRIQQVVRGDSAAYFCASSTGGDQPQHFGDGTRLSIL.

The CDR3 region has the DNA TGCAGCGTTGGAGGGGGCCGGAACACTGAAGCTTTCTTT. Its translation: CSVGGGRNTEAFF. The rearrangement links TRBV29-1 to TRBJ1-1; 7 nucleotides line up with TRBD1. The V gene end was trimmed by 4 bases and the J gene end by 1 base; junction bases not matched to a gene: 3. The CDR3 spans 13 residues. Looked up from germline, CDR1 is SQVTM and CDR2 is ANQGSEA.

The chain links TRBV9 to TRBJ1-2, with TRBD1 matching over 7 bases. The germline gives CDR1 SGDLS, CDR2 YYNGEE. The CDR3 length is 15 residues. V lost 3 bases and J lost 3; bases outside the gene matches: 8. CDR3 sequence: CASSAGTASYYGYTF. In nucleotides, the CDR3 is TGTGCCAGCAGCGCCGGGACAGCTAGCTACTATGGCTACACCTTC.

The rearrangement links TRBV18 to TRBJ2-1; tentative D call: TRBD1 (5 bases). The CDR3 sequence is 14 residues long. The germline gives CDR1 KGHSH, CDR2 LQKENI. V lost 2 bases and J lost 12, with 17 bases in between. Here the CDR3 DNA reads TGTGCCAGCTCACCAATTGGCGTGCCCCAGGGGCAGTTCTTC. Residues: CASSPIGVPQGQFF.

The chain couples TRBV5-5 to TRBJ2-5; TRBD2 matches at 7 bases. CDR3 size: 15 residues. CDR1 and CDR2 (germline): SGHKS, YYEKEE (reference sequence). Trimming removed 7 bases from V and 1 base from J; junction bases left unmatched: 10. As DNA, the CDR3 is TGTGCCAGCGGTCCCTTCGGGGGGACCCAAGAGACCCAGTACTTC. Amino acids: CASGPFGGTQETQYF.

The V gene is TRBV9, the J gene TRBJ2-1; 10 positions agree with TRBD2. This CDR3 region has 15 residues. After removal of 1 base from V and 2 bases from J, the junction contained 0 bases not matched to a gene. Germline V gene data show CDR1 as SGDLS and CDR2 as YYNGEE. The CDR3 DNA sequence: TGTGCCAGCAGCGTAACTAGCGGGGCCTACAATGAGCAGTTCTTC. Its translation is CASSVTSGAYNEQFF.

This clone was detected only a few times. J is TRBJ1-2 and V is TRBV28; 7 positions agree with TRBD1. The CDR3 runs 12 residues. Germline V gene lookup returns CDR1 MDHEN and CDR2 SYDVKM. With 7 bases clipped from V and 5 bases from J, the junction kept 4 bases outside the gene matches. This CDR3 reads CASMTGKYGYTF. CDR3 DNA: TGTGCCAGCATGACAGGGAAGTATGGCTACACCTTC.

This clone was seen only once. The chain is built from TRBV9 and TRBJ2-7; a possible D gene is TRBD2 (5 bases). Deletions cut 0 bases from V and 3 bases from J, with 13 bases between. The CDR3 is 15 residues long. Germline-derived CDR1 and CDR2 are SGDLS and YYNGEE. Here the CDR3 DNA reads TGTGCCAGCAGCGTAGAGAGCGGAGCCTTCTACGAGCAGTACTTC. It encodes CASSVESGAFYEQYF.

This sequence joins TRBV9 and TRBJ2-7, with TRBD2 matching 13 bases. This CDR3 spans 15 amino acids. Per the germline V gene, CDR1 is SGDLS and CDR2 is YYNGEE. J lost 5 bases, V lost 4 bases, and 6 bases had no gene match. The DNA for the CDR3 is TGTGCCAGCAGCCCGGGACTAGCGGGGTTCAACGAGCAGTACTTC. Translating it yields CASSPGLAGFNEQYF.

This chain joins TRBV28 and TRBJ2-7, with 7 bases identical to TRBD1. CDR1 and CDR2 from the germline V gene are MDHEN and SYDVKM. The CDR3 is 14 amino acids. V lost 1 base and J lost 4; bases outside the gene matches: 4. CDR3 sequence reads: CASSLLGGSYEQYF. CDR3 DNA sequence: TGTGCCAGCAGTTTATTAGGGGGCAGTTACGAGCAGTACTTC. The variable domain in full, with the rest retrieved from reference TRBV28 and TRBJ2-7, is DVKVTQSSRYLVKRTGEKVFLECVQDMDHENMFWYRQDPGLGLRLIYFSYDVKMKEKGDIPEGYSVSREKKERFSLILESASTNQTSMYLCASSLLGGSYEQYFGPGTRLTVT.

The genes are TRBV5-1 and TRBJ2-2, with a weak D call TRBD1 (7 bases). CDR3 length equals 15 residues. The V gene's germline CDR1 is SGHRS and CDR2 YFSETQ. V was trimmed by 4 bases and J by 1 base, leaving 11 bases between them. CDR3 amino acids: CASSRGTVNTGELFF. The CDR3 DNA sequence: TGCGCCAGCAGCCGGGGGACAGTGAACACCGGGGAGCTGTTTTTT.

This clone was seen only once. This chain joins TRBV10-2 and TRBJ2-7, with 11 bases that match TRBD1. There are 14 residues in the CDR3. The germline CDR1 and CDR2 sequences are WSHSY and SAAADI. V lost 6 bases to trimming and J lost 6 bases; unmatched junction nucleotides: 7. The CDR3, as DNA: TGCGCCAGCAGCCGCGGACAGGGGGCAAGCGAGCAGTACTTC. Translated, it gives CASSRGQGASEQYF.

This clone was picked up a small number of times. This CDR3 is CASRTPGGYEQYF. The CDR3 nucleotides read TGTGCCAGCAGGACCCCAGGGGGATACGAGCAGTACTTC. This chain links TRBV5-6 with TRBJ2-7; 7 bases agree with TRBD1. V gave up 5 bases and J gave up 4 bases; unmatched junction bases: 6. The CDR3 spans 13 residues. Germline CDR1 SGHDT, CDR2 YYEEEE.

This rearrangement joins TRBV18 to TRBJ1-5; tentatively, D is TRBD1 (5 bases). Trimming shortened V by 3 bases and J by 2 bases, and 11 bases separated the two germline ends. Germline CDR1 reads KGHSH; CDR2 reads LQKENI. This CDR3 is 15 amino acids long. In DNA, the CDR3 is TGTGCCAGCTCACCGTCAGGGCGCGGCAATCAGCCCCAGCATTTT. This sequence encodes CASSPSGRGNQPQHF.

This chain links TRBV24-1 with TRBJ1-2; 9 nucleotides agree with TRBD1. Looked up from germline, CDR1 is KGHDR and CDR2 is SFDVKD. The CDR3 spans 15 residues. V gave up 3 bases and J gave up 3 bases; unmatched junction bases: 4. In DNA, the CDR3 is TGTGCCACCAGTGATCCCCGGACAGGGGACTATGGCTACACCTTC. It yields the protein CATSDPRTGDYGYTF.

The chain uses TRBV7-9 and TRBJ2-5; 7 nucleotides agree with TRBD1. Germline V gene sequence: CDR1 SEHNR, CDR2 FQNEAQ (reference sequence). This CDR3 contains 16 residues. J gave up 4 bases and V 5 bases, and 13 bases lay outside the gene matches. The CDR3 spells CASSKRSRGSAETQYF. In nucleotides, the CDR3 is TGTGCCAGCAGCAAAAGGTCCAGGGGGAGTGCAGAGACCCAGTACTTC. The full variable domain, with the rest looked up from reference TRBV7-9 and TRBJ2-5, is DTGVSQNPRHKITKRGQNVTFRCDPISEHNRLYWYRQTLGQGPEFLTYFQNEAQLEKSRLLSDRFSAERPKGSFSTLEIQRTEQGDSAMYLCASSKRSRGSAETQYFGPGTRLLVL.

The rearrangement links TRBV19 to TRBJ2-3; 9 positions agree with TRBD1. CDR3 length: 15 amino acids. V trimming: 5 bases; J trimming: 4 bases; junction bases outside the gene matches: 7. Looked up from germline, CDR1 is LNHDA and CDR2 is SQIVND (reference sequence). CDR3 sequence: CASSPNRQGADTQYF. Here the CDR3 DNA reads TGTGCCAGTAGTCCCAACCGACAGGGGGCAGATACGCAGTATTTT.